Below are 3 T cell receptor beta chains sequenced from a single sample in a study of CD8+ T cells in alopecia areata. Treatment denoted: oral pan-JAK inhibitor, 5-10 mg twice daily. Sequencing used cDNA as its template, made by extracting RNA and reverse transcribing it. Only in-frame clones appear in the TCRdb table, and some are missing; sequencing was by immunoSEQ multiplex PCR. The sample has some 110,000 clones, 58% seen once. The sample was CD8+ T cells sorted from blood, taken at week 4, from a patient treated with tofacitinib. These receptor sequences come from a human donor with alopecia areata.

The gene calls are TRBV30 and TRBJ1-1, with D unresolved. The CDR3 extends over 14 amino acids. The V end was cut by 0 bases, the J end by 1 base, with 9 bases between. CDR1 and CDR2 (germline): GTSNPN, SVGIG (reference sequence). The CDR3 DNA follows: TGTGCCTGGAGTGTATCCTCGACGAACACTGAAGCTTTCTTT. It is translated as CAWSVSSTNTEAFF.

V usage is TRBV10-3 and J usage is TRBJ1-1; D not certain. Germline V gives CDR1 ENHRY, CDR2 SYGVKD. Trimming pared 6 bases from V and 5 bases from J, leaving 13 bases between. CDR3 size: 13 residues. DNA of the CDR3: TGTGCCATCAGGGACGGGGTCGGGACTGAAGCTTTCTTT. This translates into CAIRDGVGTEAFF.

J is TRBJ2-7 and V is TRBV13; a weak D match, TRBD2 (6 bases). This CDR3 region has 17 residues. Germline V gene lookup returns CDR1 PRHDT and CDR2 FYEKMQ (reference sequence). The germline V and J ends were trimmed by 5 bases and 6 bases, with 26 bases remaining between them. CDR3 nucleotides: TGTGCCAGCAGCAGCCCTTGGGAGGCGGCAAAAGGGTCCGAGCAGTACTTC. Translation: CASSSPWEAAKGSEQYF. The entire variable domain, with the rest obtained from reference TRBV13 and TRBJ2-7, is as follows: AAGVIQSPRHLIKEKRETATLKCYPIPRHDTVYWYQQGPGQDPQFLISFYEKMQSDKGSIPDRFSAQQFSDYHSELNMSSLELGDSALYFCASSSPWEAAKGSEQYFGPGTRLTVT.